What follows is one T cell receptor beta chain and its context. It has no known antigen specificity. No qualities accompany the bases; no much larger clone lies one base away. This sample is part of a study of blood T cell repertoires in COVID-19 (TCRdb year 2020). About the full investigation: Samples covering the acute and convalescent phases of COVID-19 were provided by collaborators in the United States, Italy and Spain. The prospective study material was composed of cDNA or gDNA derived from T cells, B-cell-depleted T cells, or PBMCs. Subjects who had been exposed to COVID-19, were actively infected with it, or had recovered from it provided the deeply sampled blood TCRbeta repertoires that made up the dataset. The repertoires were released in a freely available public database intended as a resource for research on the immune response to SARS-CoV-2. The samples were drawn from the first 160 participants of the ongoing ImmuneRACE study and from more than 1,000 subjects provided by 6 global collaborators. The sample metadata nearly always contained a de-identified subject ID, COVID-19 status, age in years and sex. Where HLA class I and class II types were available, the types were taken from metadata supplied by the sample provider, not from assay-based typing. Broad study findings and their caveats: The quantity of clinical and demographic metadata differed by source and by participant and was supplied without curation.

The immunoSEQ Assay, a bias-controlled multiplex PCR, was used to amplify TCRbeta CDR3 regions from genomic DNA. As for how the authors treated the data: Nucleated cell counts per sample were estimated from amplification of reference gene primers within the assay. Sequence reads were collapsed and filtered to measure the absolute abundance of every unique TCRbeta CDR3 rearrangement. Productive Simpson clonality was computed per sample as the square root of Simpson's diversity index over productive rearrangements. TCRdb took this table from immuneACCESS and kept in-frame rearrangements with V and J called. Such tables lack part of the clones; where checked against another copy, unresolved V genes explain under half of the gap, and the rest is unexplained. Clonal size and the V and J genes are those of that table, whereas D and trimming came from the DNA. The sample yields 100,000 to 150,000 clones; almost 85% were counted once. Together, the top ten hold around an eighth of the sample.

CDR1 and CDR2, per the germline V gene, are SNHLY and FYNNEI. The CDR3 spans 15 residues, from the cysteine through the phenylalanine. Solely the CDR3 DNA is kept, with 45 bases framed from the first base. V has 0 bases trimmed and J has 6 bases trimmed; junction bases matching no gene number 3. Another Seattle source contributed samples from volunteer blood donors who had recovered from COVID-19. Each collaborating institution followed its own protocols to collect whole blood in K2EDTA tubes. Collaborator samples were shipped for TCRbeta analysis as frozen whole blood, isolated PBMCs, or DNA extracted from either sample type.

The chain is encoded by TRBV2 joined to TRBJ1-5, with 9 bases matching TRBD1. The sequenced sample was peripheral blood. The clonotype comes from a woman aged 25 to 45 who had recovered from COVID-19. In nucleotides, the sequence is TGTGCCAGCAGTGAAGCGGGACAGGGCCGTCAGCCCCAGCATTTT. This encodes CASSEAGQGRQPQHF.